These T cell receptor beta chains were read from a single sample in a study of CD8 T cells in Susac syndrome. A single record per CDR3 protein comes from TCRdb applying MiXCR to the immunoSEQ multiplex PCR reads. The sample includes 50,000 or so distinct CDR3 sequences, around 93% of them seen just once. The sequencing sample was made of CD8+ T cells from PBMCs. These receptors were collected from a human donor with multiple sclerosis. Both conserved end residues are trimmed from each CDR3. The D gene is left open where the match is weak.

cdr3_aa v_call d_call j_call
ASSSGPADEQF TRBV12-3/TRBV12-4 - TRBJ2-1
ASSYSPAGEDTQY TRBV6-6 TRBD2 TRBJ2-3
ASSLGGHYEQY TRBV27 - TRBJ2-7
ASSLTLGTDTQY TRBV14 - TRBJ2-3
SVSSLAEADSNYGYT TRBV20-1 - TRBJ1-2
ASSPRDRASYEQY TRBV7-9 TRBD1 TRBJ2-7
ASSAGPIGIGQRGNEQF TRBV9 - TRBJ2-1
ASRETTYEQY TRBV6-2/TRBV6-3 - TRBJ2-7
ASSEQRGAGADTQY TRBV6-4 TRBD2 TRBJ2-3
ASSLGEGSNQPQH TRBV7-9 - TRBJ1-5
ASSSTGLSDTEAF TRBV6-5 - TRBJ1-1
SVDGEEGSPTDTQY TRBV29-1 - TRBJ2-3
ASSPVTGSSSYEQY TRBV11-2 - TRBJ2-7
ATSEAGGGNEQF TRBV24-1 - TRBJ2-1
ASSFATEYNYGYT TRBV5-1 - TRBJ1-2
ASSPGDGSKNIQY TRBV28 - TRBJ2-4
SVVPQGPYEQY TRBV29-1 TRBD1 TRBJ2-7
ASSYGWADTDTQY TRBV6-2/TRBV6-3 - TRBJ2-3
ASSQDPQGANTGELF TRBV4-3 TRBD1 TRBJ2-2
ASLRGRHDRVFSNTGELF TRBV5-6 TRBD1 TRBJ2-2
ASTPRRAGGAGELF TRBV3-1 TRBD2 TRBJ2-2
ASSDGYEQY TRBV6-1 - TRBJ2-7
SARTEGSYNEQF TRBV20-1 - TRBJ2-1
ASSLISGNTEAF TRBV27 - TRBJ1-1
ASSLDRGLSTNEKLF TRBV11-3 - TRBJ1-4
ASSPGTPYEQY TRBV19 - TRBJ2-7
AASSGRGIETQY TRBV4-1 TRBD1 TRBJ2-5
ASTFQGGGTDTQY TRBV5-4 - TRBJ2-3
ASSGSGYGANVLT TRBV7-9 - TRBJ2-6
ASSSGQGGLNTEAF TRBV11-3 TRBD1 TRBJ1-1
ASSSSVVPGELF TRBV27 - TRBJ2-2
ASSPEGLAEETQY TRBV13 TRBD2 TRBJ2-5
ASSERPLDTQY TRBV10-1 - TRBJ2-3
ASSVAPVPGQGASSYNEQF TRBV9 TRBD1 TRBJ2-1